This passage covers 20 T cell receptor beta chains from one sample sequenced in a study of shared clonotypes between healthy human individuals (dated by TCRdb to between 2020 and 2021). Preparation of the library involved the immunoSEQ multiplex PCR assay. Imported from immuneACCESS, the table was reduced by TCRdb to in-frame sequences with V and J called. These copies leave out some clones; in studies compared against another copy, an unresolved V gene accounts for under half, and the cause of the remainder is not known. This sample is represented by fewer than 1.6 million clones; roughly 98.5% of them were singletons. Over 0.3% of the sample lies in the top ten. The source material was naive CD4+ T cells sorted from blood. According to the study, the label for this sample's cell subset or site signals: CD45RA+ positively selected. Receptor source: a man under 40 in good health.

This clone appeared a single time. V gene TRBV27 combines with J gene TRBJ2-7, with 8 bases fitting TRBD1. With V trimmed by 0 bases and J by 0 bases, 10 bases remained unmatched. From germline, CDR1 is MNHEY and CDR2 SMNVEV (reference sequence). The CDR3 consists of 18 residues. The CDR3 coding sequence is TGTGCCAGCAGTTTATCCGGACAGGGACTGGGGCTCTCCTACGAGCAGTACTTC. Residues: CASSLSGQGLGLSYEQYF.

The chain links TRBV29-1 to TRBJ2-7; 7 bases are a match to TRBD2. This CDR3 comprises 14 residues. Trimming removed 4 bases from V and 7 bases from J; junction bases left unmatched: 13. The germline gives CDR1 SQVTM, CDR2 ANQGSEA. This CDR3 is CSVGGGSSLWEQYF. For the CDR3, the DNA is TGCAGCGTTGGTGGCGGGAGTAGTTTATGGGAGCAGTACTTC.

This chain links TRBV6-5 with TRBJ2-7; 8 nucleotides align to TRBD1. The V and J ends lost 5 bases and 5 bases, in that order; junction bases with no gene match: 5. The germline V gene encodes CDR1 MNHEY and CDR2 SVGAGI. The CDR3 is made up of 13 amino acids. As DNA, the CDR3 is TGTGCCAGCAGTAAGACAGGGGTTCACGAGCAGTACTTC. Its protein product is CASSKTGVHEQYF.

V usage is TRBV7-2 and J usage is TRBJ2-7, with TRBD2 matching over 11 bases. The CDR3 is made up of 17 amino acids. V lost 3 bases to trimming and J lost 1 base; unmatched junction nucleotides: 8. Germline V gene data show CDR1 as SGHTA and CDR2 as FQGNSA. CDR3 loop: CASSLRLAGKESYEQYF. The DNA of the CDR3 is TGTGCCAGCAGCTTGAGACTAGCGGGGAAAGAGTCCTACGAGCAGTACTTC. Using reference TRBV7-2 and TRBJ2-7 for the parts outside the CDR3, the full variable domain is GAGVSQSPSNKVTEKGKDVELRCDPISGHTALYWYRQSLGQGLEFLIYFQGNSAPDKSGLPSDRFSAERTGGSVSTLTIQRTQQEDSAVYLCASSLRLAGKESYEQYFGPGTRLTVT.

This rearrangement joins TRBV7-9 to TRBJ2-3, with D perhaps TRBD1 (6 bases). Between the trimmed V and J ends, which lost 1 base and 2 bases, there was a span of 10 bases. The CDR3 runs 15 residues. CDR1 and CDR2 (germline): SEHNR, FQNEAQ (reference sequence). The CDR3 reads CASSLDLGATDTQYF. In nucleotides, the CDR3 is TGTGCCAGCAGCTTAGACTTGGGGGCCACAGATACGCAGTATTTT.

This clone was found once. This chain's CDR3 is CASSLWGRKGTGGNTDTQYF. The CDR3, as DNA: TGTGCCAGCAGTTTATGGGGACGGAAAGGGACAGGGGGAAACACAGATACGCAGTATTTT. The gene calls are TRBV27 and TRBJ2-3, with 11 nucleotides matching TRBD1. Unmatched junction bases numbered 14, after V lost 1 base and J lost 2 bases. CDR1 and CDR2 (germline): MNHEY, SMNVEV (reference sequence). This CDR3 has 20 residues.

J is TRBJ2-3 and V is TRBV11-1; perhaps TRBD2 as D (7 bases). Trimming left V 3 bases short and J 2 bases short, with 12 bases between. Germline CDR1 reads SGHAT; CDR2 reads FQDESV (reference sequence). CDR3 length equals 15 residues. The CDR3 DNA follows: TGTGCCAGCAGCTTGATCGGGGGGCTCACAGATACGCAGTATTTT. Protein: CASSLIGGLTDTQYF.

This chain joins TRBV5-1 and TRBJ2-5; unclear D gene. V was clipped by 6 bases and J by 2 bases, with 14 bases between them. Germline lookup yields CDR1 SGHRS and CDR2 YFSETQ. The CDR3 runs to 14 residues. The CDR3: CASTPRHAQETQYF. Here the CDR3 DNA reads TGCGCCAGCACCCCTCGACACGCACAAGAGACCCAGTACTTC.

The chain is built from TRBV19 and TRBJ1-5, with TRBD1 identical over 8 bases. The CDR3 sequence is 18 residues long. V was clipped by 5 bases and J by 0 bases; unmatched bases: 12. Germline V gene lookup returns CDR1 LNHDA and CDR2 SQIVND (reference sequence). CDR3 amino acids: CASSLRTGTGFSNQPQHF. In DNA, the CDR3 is TGTGCCAGTAGTCTAAGGACCGGGACAGGTTTTAGCAATCAGCCCCAGCATTTT.

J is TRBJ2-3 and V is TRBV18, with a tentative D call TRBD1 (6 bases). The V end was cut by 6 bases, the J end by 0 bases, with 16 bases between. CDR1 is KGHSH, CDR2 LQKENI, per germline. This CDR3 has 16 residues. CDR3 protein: CASSYRQATSTDTQYF. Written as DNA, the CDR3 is TGTGCCAGCTCCTATAGACAGGCGACTAGCACAGATACGCAGTATTTT.

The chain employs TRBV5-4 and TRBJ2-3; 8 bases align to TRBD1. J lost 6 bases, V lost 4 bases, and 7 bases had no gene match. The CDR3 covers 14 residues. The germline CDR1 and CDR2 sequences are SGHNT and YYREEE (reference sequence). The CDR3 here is CASSQGQARDTQYF. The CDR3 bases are TGTGCCAGCAGCCAGGGACAGGCGAGGGATACGCAGTATTTT.

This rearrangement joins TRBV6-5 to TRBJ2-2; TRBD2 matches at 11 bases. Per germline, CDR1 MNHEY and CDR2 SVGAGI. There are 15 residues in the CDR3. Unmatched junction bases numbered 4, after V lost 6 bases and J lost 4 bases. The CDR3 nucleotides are TGTGCCAGCAGACCGACTAGCGGGACCACCGGGGAGCTGTTTTTT. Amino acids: CASRPTSGTTGELFF.

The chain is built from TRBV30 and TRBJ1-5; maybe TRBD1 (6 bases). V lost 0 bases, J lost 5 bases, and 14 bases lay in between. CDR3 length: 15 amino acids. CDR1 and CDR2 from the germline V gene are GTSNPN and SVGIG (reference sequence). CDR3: CAWSVSWGAHQPQHF. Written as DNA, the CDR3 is TGTGCCTGGAGTGTCTCGTGGGGGGCCCATCAGCCCCAGCATTTT.

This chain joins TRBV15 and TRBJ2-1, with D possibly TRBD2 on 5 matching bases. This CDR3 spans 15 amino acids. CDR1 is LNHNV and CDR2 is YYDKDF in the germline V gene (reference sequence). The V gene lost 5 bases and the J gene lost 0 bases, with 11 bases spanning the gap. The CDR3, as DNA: TGTGCCACCAGCGAGAGAAGCGGCTCCTACAATGAGCAGTTCTTC. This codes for CATSERSGSYNEQFF. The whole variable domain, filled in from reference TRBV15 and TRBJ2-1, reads DAMVIQNPRYQVTQFGKPVTLSCSQTLNHNVMYWYQQKSSQAPKLLFHYYDKDFNNEADTPDNFQSRRPNTSFCFLDIRSPGLGDTAMYLCATSERSGSYNEQFFGPGTRLTVL.

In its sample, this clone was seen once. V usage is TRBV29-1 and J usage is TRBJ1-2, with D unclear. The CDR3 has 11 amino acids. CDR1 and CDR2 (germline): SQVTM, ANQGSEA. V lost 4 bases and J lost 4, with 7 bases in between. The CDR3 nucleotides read TGCAGCGTTGTTAAGGGCTATGGCTACACCTTC. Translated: CSVVKGYGYTF.

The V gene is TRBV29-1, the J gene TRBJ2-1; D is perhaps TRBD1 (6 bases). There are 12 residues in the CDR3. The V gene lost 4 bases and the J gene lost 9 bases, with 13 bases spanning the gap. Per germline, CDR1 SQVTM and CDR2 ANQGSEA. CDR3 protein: CSVVRDNSEQFF. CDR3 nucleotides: TGCAGCGTTGTTAGGGACAATAGTGAGCAGTTCTTC.

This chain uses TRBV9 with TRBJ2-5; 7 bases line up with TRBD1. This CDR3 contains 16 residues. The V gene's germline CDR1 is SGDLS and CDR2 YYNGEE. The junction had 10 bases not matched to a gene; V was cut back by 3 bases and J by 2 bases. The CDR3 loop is CASSAQQGSLQETQYF. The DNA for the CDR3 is TGTGCCAGCAGCGCCCAACAGGGGAGTTTACAAGAGACCCAGTACTTC.

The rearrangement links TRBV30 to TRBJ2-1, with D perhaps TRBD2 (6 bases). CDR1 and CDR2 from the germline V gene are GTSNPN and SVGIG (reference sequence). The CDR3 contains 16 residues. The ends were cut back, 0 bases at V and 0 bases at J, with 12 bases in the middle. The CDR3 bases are TGTGCCTGGAGTGTTTCGACCGGGAGCTCCTACAATGAGCAGTTCTTC. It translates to CAWSVSTGSSYNEQFF.

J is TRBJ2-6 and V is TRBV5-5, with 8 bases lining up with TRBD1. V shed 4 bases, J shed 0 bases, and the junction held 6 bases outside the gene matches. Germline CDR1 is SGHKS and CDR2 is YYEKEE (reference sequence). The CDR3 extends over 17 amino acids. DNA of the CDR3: TGTGCCAGCAGCACGACAGGGGCGGACTCTGGGGCCAACGTCCTGACTTTC. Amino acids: CASSTTGADSGANVLTF.

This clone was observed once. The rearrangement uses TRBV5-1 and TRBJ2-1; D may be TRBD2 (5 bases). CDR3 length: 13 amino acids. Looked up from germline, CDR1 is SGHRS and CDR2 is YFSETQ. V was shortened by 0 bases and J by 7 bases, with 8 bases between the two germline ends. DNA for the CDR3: TGCGCCAGCAGCTTGGCTAGCCAGAATGAGCAGTTCTTC. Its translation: CASSLASQNEQFF.